The source of this T cell receptor beta chain is a study of tumor and adjacent non-tumor tissue in lung cancer. Turning to the study itself: Stage I to III disease affected 10 men and roughly 5 women aged roughly 31 to 85.

RNA was extracted from bulk tissue without any cell sorting. This CDR3 is 14 amino acids long. V was trimmed by 5 bases and J by 5 bases, leaving 18 bases between them. Germline values: CDR1 SQVTM, CDR2 ANQGSEA. Study-wide results and caveats: Tumor repertoires had a smaller top 100 clone share than normal lung. Compared with tumor, normal lung showed significantly lower TCR diversity. Patients with more diverse tumor TCRs had worse survival.

A modified ARM-PCR protocol with three rounds of nested PCR amplified TCRbeta. TCRdb recomputed calls from the multiplex PCR reads with MiXCR, one row per CDR3 protein. Among approximately 150,000 distinct CDR3 sequences listed, about 71% were seen once. This clonotype has ten or more counts. The antigen remains undetermined. This clonotype was sampled from a man aged 60 to 75 with small cell lung cancer. The chain couples TRBV29-1 to TRBJ2-5; no clear D gene. The sequenced material came from lung tumor tissue. Here the CDR3 DNA reads TGCAGCGTTACCCTCTCTGTATCCCCGGAGACCCAGTACTTC. Its protein is CSVTLSVSPETQYF.